This TCR beta chain is drawn from a study of long-term antiretroviral therapy in people with HIV. The assay, immunoSEQ v3.0, was run at survey level. The repertoire was sequenced with immunoSEQ multiplex PCR; TCRdb's copy has only in-frame clones and lacks some. The sample holds 20,000 to 25,000 clones, around 87% seen once. The V gene end was trimmed by 3 bases and the J gene end by 3 bases; junction bases not matched to a gene: 4. The CDR3 length is 15 residues. The germline gives CDR1 SGHAT, CDR2 FQNNGV. The clonotype originates from a woman between 45 and 65 years old with HIV. Source: unsorted PBMCs, taken roughly 2.5 years after starting antiretroviral therapy. This chain joins TRBV11-2 and TRBJ2-1, with 8 bases aligning to TRBD2. CDR3 amino acids: CASSLAGGHYNEQFF. The CDR3 DNA reads as TGTGCCAGCAGCTTGGCGGGAGGTCACTACAATGAGCAGTTCTTC.